The 18 T cell receptor beta chains presented below share a single source sample, sequenced in a study of cytomegalovirus exposure and HLA in healthy donors (dated by TCRdb to the late 2010s). Receptors were amplified or captured by the immunoSEQ multiplex PCR assay. For the multiplex PCR, a mixture combining 60 forward primers for TCR Vbeta segments and 13 reverse primers for TCR Jbeta segments was used. The clones in this table, taken by TCRdb from immuneACCESS, are in-frame only. Not every clone is retained; where verified, under half of the shortfall comes from an unresolved V gene, and the cause of the rest is unknown. Counted in this sample were about 190,000 clones; roughly 80% of them appeared once. The ten largest clonotypes hold over 3.5% of the sample. The sample consisted of PBMCs. These receptors were obtained from a man aged 50 to 60 in good health and CMV-seronegative.

The chain has TRBV6-4 and TRBJ2-7; 12 bases are a match to TRBD1. This CDR3 contains 14 residues. V lost 4 bases and J lost 4; bases outside the gene matches: 2. Per the germline V gene, CDR1 is MRHNA and CDR2 is SNTAGT. CDR3 sequence: CASSGDRGPYEQYF. DNA for the CDR3: TGTGCCAGCAGTGGGGACAGGGGGCCGTACGAGCAGTACTTC.

The chain combines TRBV7-9 with TRBJ2-7; TRBD2 agrees at 7 bases. The CDR3 contains 13 residues. The germline CDR1 and CDR2 sequences are SEHNR and FQNEAQ (reference sequence). The V gene end was trimmed by 5 bases and the J gene end by 3 bases; junction bases not matched to a gene: 4. The CDR3 reads CASSPWGGYEQYF. The CDR3 nucleotides read TGTGCCAGCAGCCCGTGGGGGGGCTACGAGCAGTACTTC.

The rearrangement uses TRBV5-8 and TRBJ1-5; the D gene is possibly TRBD1 (5 bases). Germline V CDR1 and CDR2: SGHTS, YDEGEE. CDR3 size: 15 residues. V lost 4 bases and J lost 3, with 14 bases in between. For the CDR3, the DNA is TGTGCCAGCAGCGGACAACCTTCATCCAATCAGCCCCAGCATTTT. It yields the protein CASSGQPSSNQPQHF. Using reference TRBV5-8 and TRBJ1-5 for the parts outside the CDR3, the full variable domain is EAGVTQSPTHLIKTRGQQATLRCSPISGHTSVYWYQQALGLGLQFLLWYDEGEERNRGNFPPRFSGRQFPNYSSELNVNALELEDSALYLCASSGQPSSNQPQHFGDGTRLSIL.

This chain links TRBV27 with TRBJ1-4; 11 bases agree with TRBD1. Germline trimming cut 8 bases from V and 10 bases from J; bases unmatched to any gene: 9. Per the germline V gene, CDR1 is MNHEY and CDR2 is SMNVEV (reference sequence). The CDR3 consists of 14 residues. The CDR3 DNA is TGTGCCAGCCGCCTCCAGGGACAGGGGGGAAAACTGTTTTTT. The encoded protein is CASRLQGQGGKLFF.

The genes are TRBV6-5 and TRBJ1-6; weak D call: TRBD1 (6 bases). The V and J ends lost 3 bases and 10 bases respectively, with 16 bases between them. This CDR3 is 15 amino acids long. Germline loops: CDR1 MNHEY, CDR2 SVGAGI. CDR3 nucleotides: TGTGCCAGCAGTTATAGGTCCAGGGGTAACTCACCCCTCCACTTT. Its translation: CASSYRSRGNSPLHF.

This clone was recorded only once. J is TRBJ2-3 and V is TRBV11-2, with TRBD1 matching 9 bases. Trimming took 5 bases from V and 4 from J; bases not matched to a gene: 10. Germline V gives CDR1 SGHAT, CDR2 FQNNGV. The CDR3 sequence is 16 residues long. The CDR3 DNA sequence: TGTGCCAGCAGCACCCTAGACAGGGGGTGGGCAGATACGCAGTATTTT. Translation gives CASSTLDRGWADTQYF.

The chain uses TRBV27 and TRBJ1-6; 9 bases fit TRBD1. The germline V gene encodes CDR1 MNHEY and CDR2 SMNVEV (reference sequence). V was pared by 5 bases and J by 7 bases, with 6 bases of the junction left unmatched. This CDR3 contains 15 residues. CDR3 residues: CASSVQGARNSPLHF. DNA for the CDR3: TGTGCCAGCAGTGTACAGGGGGCGCGGAATTCACCCCTCCACTTT.

This clone has just a few counts. The CDR3 bases are TGTGCCAGCAGTTACTCGGCTTATGGGGCCACTGAAGCTTTCTTT. It translates to CASSYSAYGATEAFF. The chain joins TRBV6-5 to TRBJ1-1, with a possible D match to TRBD1 (5 bases). Germline loops: CDR1 MNHEY, CDR2 SVGAGI. Trimming left V 0 bases short and J 4 bases short, with 12 bases between. There are 15 residues in the CDR3.

This clone was recorded a few times. The J gene is TRBJ2-5, the V gene TRBV13; TRBD1 matches at 8 bases. Judging by the DNA end, TRBJ2-7 fits better; the J call may be wrong. This CDR3 contains 16 residues. Germline loops: CDR1 PRHDT, CDR2 FYEKMQ (reference sequence). CDR3 in amino acids: CASSNSPTGGTYEQYF. As DNA, the CDR3 is TGTGCCAGCAGCAACTCCCCCACAGGGGGGACCTACGAGCAGTACTTC.

Comment on this clone: One end of the junction varies from germline; a read error may be responsible. The gene calls are TRBV7-9 and TRBJ2-3; 10 bases match TRBD2. This CDR3 region has 15 residues. CDR1 is SEHNR, CDR2 FQNEAQ, per germline (reference sequence). The CDR3 nucleotides are TGTTCCAGCAGCGCTAGCGGGGGCCGAGCAGATACGCAGTATTTT. This gives the protein CSSSASGGRADTQYF.

This clone was seen a few times. The genes are TRBV19 and TRBJ1-5, with D unresolved. The length of the CDR3 is 15 residues. Trimming left V 3 bases short and J 0 bases short, with 9 bases between. Germline CDR1 and CDR2: LNHDA and SQIVND (reference sequence). The DNA for the CDR3 is TGTGCCAGTAGTATTCAGGCAGATAGCAATCAGCCCCAGCATTTT. The encoded protein is CASSIQADSNQPQHF.

Concerning this clone itself: Other DNA sequences within the sample encode an identical CDR3. The chain employs TRBV7-9 and TRBJ1-2; the D gene is possibly TRBD1 (5 bases). The ends were cut back, 4 bases at V and 2 bases at J, with 14 bases in the middle. This CDR3 region has 15 residues. Looked up from germline, CDR1 is SEHNR and CDR2 is FQNEAQ (reference sequence). This CDR3 reads CASSSGLVPNYGYTF. The DNA for the CDR3 is TGTGCCAGCAGCTCGGGACTTGTGCCAAACTATGGCTACACCTTC.

Only a few counts were recorded for this clone. The chain has TRBV7-2 and TRBJ2-7; TRBD1 is a possible D gene (6 bases). V lost 5 bases and J 3 bases, leaving 14 bases between the germline ends. Germline lookup yields CDR1 SGHTA and CDR2 FQGNSA. This CDR3 region has 14 residues. The CDR3 coding sequence is TGTGCCAGCAGCCGGGACAACTTTTTCTACGAGCAGTACTTC. Its protein product is CASSRDNFFYEQYF.

This clone was observed a few times. This rearrangement joins TRBV5-1 to TRBJ2-5, with 7 bases matching TRBD2. Germline CDR1 reads SGHRS; CDR2 reads YFSETQ. The CDR3 has 16 amino acids. The V segment lost 4 bases and the J segment 1 base; nucleotides outside the gene matches: 10. DNA for the CDR3: TGCGCCAGCAGCCCGCGAGGGGAGGGGACCCAAGAGACCCAGTACTTC. Translating it yields CASSPRGEGTQETQYF.

The chain links TRBV9 to TRBJ1-6; D unresolved. Germline V gene data show CDR1 as SGDLS and CDR2 as YYNGEE. Trimming pared 4 bases from V and 7 bases from J, leaving 12 bases between. The CDR3 has 14 residues. This CDR3 reads CASSQYGENSPLHF. Here the CDR3 DNA reads TGTGCCAGCAGCCAATACGGGGAAAATTCACCCCTCCACTTT.

The rearrangement joins TRBV7-9 to TRBJ1-2; D is ambiguous. V was trimmed by 0 bases and J by 13 bases, leaving 21 bases between them. CDR3 length: 15 amino acids. Germline V gene data show CDR1 as SEHNR and CDR2 as FQNEAQ (reference sequence). The CDR3 DNA sequence: TGTGCCAGCAGCTTAGCTACCTCGACCGGGTCTCTCTCCACCTTC. Translating gives CASSLATSTGSLSTF. Together with reference TRBV7-9 and TRBJ1-2, the CDR3 gives the full variable domain: DTGVSQNPRHKITKRGQNVTFRCDPISEHNRLYWYRQTLGQGPEFLTYFQNEAQLEKSRLLSDRFSAERPKGSFSTLEIQRTEQGDSAMYLCASSLATSTGSLSTFGSGTRLTVV.

The genes are TRBV2 and TRBJ2-5; maybe TRBD1 (5 bases). V gave up 1 base and J gave up 6 bases, with 18 bases separating them. Germline CDR1 reads SNHLY; CDR2 reads FYNNEI. This CDR3 comprises 16 residues. The CDR3 coding sequence is TGTGCCAGCAGTGAAGTAGGCGGCCTAGGGGTTCAGACCCAGTACTTC. Translated, it gives CASSEVGGLGVQTQYF.

This chain joins TRBV5-1 and TRBJ2-1; D may be TRBD1 (7 bases). Germline CDR1 reads SGHRS; CDR2 reads YFSETQ. The length of the CDR3 is 15 residues. V lost 3 bases, J lost 7 bases, and 17 bases lay in between. The CDR3 region has the DNA TGCGCCAGCAGCTACCAGGGGGGCGCAGAGAATGAGCAGTTCTTC. It specifies CASSYQGGAENEQFF.